This T cell receptor beta chain was sequenced in a study of T cell responses to AZD1222 COVID-19 vaccine. General study findings and limits: At 160-218 and 743-854, vaccine-associated CD4 TCRs were dominant, and they spanned spike. No repertoire was sampled before or during the peak T cell response, only after it. White British donors predominated, females outnumbered males, and clonal diversity was possibly underestimated. The reported proportion of spike-specific TCRs targeting unmutated variant regions was nearly half.

V was shortened by 5 bases and J by 5 bases, with 18 bases between the two germline ends. CDR1 is SGHVS, CDR2 FNYEAQ, per germline. The CDR3 is 16 amino acids. Remarks on this clone: Its specificity is unknown.

Only in-frame clones appear in the TCRdb table, and some are missing; sequencing was by immunoSEQ multiplex PCR. This sample has roughly 86,000 clones, with approximately 90% found just once. This clonotype originated in an adult in good health. The sample in question was peripheral blood, obtained on day 0 of AZD1222 vaccination. This chain uses TRBV7-6 with TRBJ1-4; the D gene is possibly TRBD1 (6 bases). DNA for the CDR3: TGTGCCAGCAGCCCCACTGGGGGCCAAAGGAATGAAAAACTGTTTTTT. Translating gives CASSPTGGQRNEKLFF.